Sequencing of this T cell receptor (beta chain) was carried out in a study of T cell responses to AZD1222 COVID-19 vaccine. General study findings and limits: Donors skewed white British and female; clonal diversity was possibly underestimated.

Notes on this clone: Its target is not known.

TCRdb keeps only in-frame clones here, not all; method: immunoSEQ multiplex PCR. This sample has approximately 120,000 clones, with about nine tenths found just once. This CDR3 contains 17 residues. The germline V gene encodes CDR1 MNHEY and CDR2 SVGEGT. Trimming left V 6 bases short and J 0 bases short, with 19 bases between. The source of this sequence is an adult in good health. The rearrangement joins TRBV6-2 or TRBV6-3 to TRBJ2-3; the D is unclear. Source: peripheral blood, taken on day 0 of MenACWY control vaccination. CDR3 loop: CASSYGIWQSSTDTQYF. Written as DNA, the CDR3 is TGTGCCAGCAGCTATGGGATTTGGCAGTCTAGCACAGATACGCAGTATTTT.